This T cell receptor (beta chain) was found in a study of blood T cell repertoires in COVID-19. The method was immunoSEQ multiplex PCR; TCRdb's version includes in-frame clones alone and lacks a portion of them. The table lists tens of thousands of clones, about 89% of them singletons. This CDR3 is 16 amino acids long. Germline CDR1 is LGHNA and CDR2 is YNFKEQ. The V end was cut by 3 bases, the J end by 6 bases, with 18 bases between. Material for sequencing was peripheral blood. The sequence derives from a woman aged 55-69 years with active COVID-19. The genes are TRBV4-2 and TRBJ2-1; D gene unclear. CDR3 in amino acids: CASSQDDIGLTNEQFF. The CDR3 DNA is TGTGCCAGCAGCCAGGATGATATTGGGCTCACCAATGAGCAGTTCTTC.